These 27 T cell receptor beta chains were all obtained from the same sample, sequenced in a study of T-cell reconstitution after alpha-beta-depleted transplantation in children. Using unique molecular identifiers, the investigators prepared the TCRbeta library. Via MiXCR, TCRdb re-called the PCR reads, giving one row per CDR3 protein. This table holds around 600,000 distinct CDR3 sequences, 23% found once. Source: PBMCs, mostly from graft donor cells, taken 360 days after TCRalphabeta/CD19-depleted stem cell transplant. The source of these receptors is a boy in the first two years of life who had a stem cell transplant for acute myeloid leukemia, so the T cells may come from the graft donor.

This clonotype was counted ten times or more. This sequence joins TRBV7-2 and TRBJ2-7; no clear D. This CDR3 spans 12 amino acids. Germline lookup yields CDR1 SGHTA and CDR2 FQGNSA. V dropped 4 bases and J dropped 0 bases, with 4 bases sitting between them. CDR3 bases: TGTGCCAGCAGCTCGGTCTCCTACGAGCAGTACTTC. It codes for CASSSVSYEQYF. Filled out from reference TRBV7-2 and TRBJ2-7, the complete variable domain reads GAGVSQSPSNKVTEKGKDVELRCDPISGHTALYWYRQSLGQGLEFLIYFQGNSAPDKSGLPSDRFSAERTGGSVSTLTIQRTQQEDSAVYLCASSSVSYEQYFGPGTRLTVT.

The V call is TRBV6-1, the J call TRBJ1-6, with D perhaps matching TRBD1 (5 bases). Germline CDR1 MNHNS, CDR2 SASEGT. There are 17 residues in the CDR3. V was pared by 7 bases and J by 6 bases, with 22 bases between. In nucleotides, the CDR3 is TGTGCCAGCATCGGGCAGGGCCGCGTCGTGACTAATTCACCCCTCCACTTT. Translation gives CASIGQGRVVTNSPLHF.

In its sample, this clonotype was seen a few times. For the CDR3, the DNA is TGTGCCAGCAGCTCCTGGAGGGGAAGCGCGGTGGCCGGGGAGCTGTTTTTT. Encoded protein: CASSSWRGSAVAGELFF. The rearrangement links TRBV12-3 or TRBV12-4 to TRBJ2-2; D is perhaps TRBD2 (6 bases). V was cut by 6 bases and J by 6 bases, with 23 bases left in between. The CDR3 contains 17 residues.

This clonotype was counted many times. The CDR3 region is CASSATDRGRYF. As DNA, the CDR3 is TGTGCCAGCAGCGCGACGGACAGAGGGCGTTACTTC. The rearrangement joins TRBV7-9 to TRBJ2-5, with D possibly matching TRBD1 (6 bases). This CDR3 contains 12 residues. CDR1 SEHNR and CDR2 FQNEAQ come from the germline V gene (reference sequence). V was pared by 5 bases and J by 14 bases, with 18 bases between.

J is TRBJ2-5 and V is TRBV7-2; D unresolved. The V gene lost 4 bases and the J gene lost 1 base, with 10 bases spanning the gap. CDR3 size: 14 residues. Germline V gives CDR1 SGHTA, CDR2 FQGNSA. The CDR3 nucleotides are TGTGCCAGCAGCTCCAGGTACGGCCAAGAGACCCAGTACTTC. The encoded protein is CASSSRYGQETQYF.

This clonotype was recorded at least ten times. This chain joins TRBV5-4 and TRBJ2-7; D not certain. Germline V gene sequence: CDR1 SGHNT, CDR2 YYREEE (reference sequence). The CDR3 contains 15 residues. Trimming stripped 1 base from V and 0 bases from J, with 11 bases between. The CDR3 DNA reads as TGTGCCAGCAGCTTGTACCCGGAGAGCTCCTACGAGCAGTACTTC. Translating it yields CASSLYPESSYEQYF.

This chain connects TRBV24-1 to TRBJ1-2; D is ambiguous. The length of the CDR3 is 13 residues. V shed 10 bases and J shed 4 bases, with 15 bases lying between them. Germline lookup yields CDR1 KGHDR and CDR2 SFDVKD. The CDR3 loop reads CATPFGSRYGYTF. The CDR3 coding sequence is TGTGCCACTCCGTTCGGTTCACGCTATGGCTACACCTTC.

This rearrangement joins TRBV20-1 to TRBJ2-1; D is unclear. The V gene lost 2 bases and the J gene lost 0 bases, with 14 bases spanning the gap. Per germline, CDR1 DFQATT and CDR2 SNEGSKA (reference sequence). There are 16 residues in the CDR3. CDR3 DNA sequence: TGCAGTGCTAGACCACGACTTCCGAGCTCCTACAATGAGCAGTTCTTC. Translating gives CSARPRLPSSYNEQFF.

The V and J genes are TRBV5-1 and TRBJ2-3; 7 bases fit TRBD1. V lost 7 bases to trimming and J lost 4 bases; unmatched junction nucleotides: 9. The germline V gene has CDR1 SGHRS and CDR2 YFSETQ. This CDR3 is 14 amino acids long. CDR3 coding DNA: TGCGCCAGCGCGGACAGGACTTACTCAGATACGCAGTATTTT. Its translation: CASADRTYSDTQYF.

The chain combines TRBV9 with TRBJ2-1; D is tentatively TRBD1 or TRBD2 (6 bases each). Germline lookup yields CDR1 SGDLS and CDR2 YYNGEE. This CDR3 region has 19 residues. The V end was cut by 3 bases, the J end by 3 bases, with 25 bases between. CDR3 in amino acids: CASSASHQTGARDYNEQFF. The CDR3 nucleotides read TGTGCCAGCAGCGCATCACACCAAACGGGGGCACGGGACTACAATGAGCAGTTCTTC.

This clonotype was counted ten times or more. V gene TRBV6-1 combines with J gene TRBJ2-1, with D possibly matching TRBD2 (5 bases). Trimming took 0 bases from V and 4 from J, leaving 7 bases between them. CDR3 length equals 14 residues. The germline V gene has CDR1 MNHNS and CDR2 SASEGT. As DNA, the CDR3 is TGTGCCAGCAGTGAAGCTGCGGGTTACAATGAGCAGTTCTTC. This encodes CASSEAAGYNEQFF.

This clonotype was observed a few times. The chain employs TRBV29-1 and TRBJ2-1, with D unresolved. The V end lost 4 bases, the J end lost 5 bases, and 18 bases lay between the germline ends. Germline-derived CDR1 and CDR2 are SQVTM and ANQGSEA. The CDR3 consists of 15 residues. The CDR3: CSVGRSSDVNNEQFF. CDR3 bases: TGCAGCGTTGGAAGGAGTTCTGACGTCAACAATGAGCAGTTCTTC.

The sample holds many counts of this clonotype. The CDR3 is CAIRTGQGNNEQFF. In DNA, the CDR3 is TGTGCCATCAGGACGGGACAGGGGAACAATGAGCAGTTCTTC. The chain combines TRBV10-3 with TRBJ2-1; the match to TRBD1 covers 10 bases. V was pared by 6 bases and J by 5 bases, with 4 bases of the junction left unmatched. Per the germline V gene, CDR1 is ENHRY and CDR2 is SYGVKD. CDR3 length: 14 amino acids.

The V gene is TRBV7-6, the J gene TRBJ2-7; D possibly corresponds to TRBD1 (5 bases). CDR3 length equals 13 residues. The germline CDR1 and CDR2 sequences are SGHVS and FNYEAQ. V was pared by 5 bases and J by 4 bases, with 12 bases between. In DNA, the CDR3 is TGTGCCAGCAGCCAACAGGACACTTACGAGCAGTACGTC. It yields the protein CASSQQDTYEQYV.

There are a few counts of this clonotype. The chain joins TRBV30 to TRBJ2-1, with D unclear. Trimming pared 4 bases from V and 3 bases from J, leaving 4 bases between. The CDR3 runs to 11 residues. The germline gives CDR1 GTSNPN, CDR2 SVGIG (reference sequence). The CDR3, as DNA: TGTGCCTGGACTGGCTACAATGAGCAGTTCTTC. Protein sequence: CAWTGYNEQFF.

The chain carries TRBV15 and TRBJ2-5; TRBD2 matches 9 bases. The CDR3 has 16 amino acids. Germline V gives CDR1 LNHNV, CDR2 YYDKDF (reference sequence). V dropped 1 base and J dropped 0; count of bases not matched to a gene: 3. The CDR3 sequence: CATSRGKRGDQETQYF. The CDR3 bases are TGTGCCACCAGCAGAGGAAAGCGGGGGGACCAAGAGACCCAGTACTTC.

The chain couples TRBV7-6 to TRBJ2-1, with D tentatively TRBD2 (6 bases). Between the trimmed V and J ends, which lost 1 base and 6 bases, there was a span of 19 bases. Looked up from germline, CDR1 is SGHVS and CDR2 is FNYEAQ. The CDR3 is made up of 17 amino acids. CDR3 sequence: CASSLDAAGLAPNEQFF. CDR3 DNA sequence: TGTGCCAGCAGCTTAGATGCGGCGGGGTTAGCCCCCAATGAGCAGTTCTTC.

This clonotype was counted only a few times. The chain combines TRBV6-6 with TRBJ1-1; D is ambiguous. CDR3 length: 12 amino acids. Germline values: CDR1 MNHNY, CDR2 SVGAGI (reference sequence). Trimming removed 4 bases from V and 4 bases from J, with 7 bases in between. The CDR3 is CASSSGSTEAFF. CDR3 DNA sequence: TGTGCCAGCAGTTCGGGAAGCACTGAAGCTTTCTTT.

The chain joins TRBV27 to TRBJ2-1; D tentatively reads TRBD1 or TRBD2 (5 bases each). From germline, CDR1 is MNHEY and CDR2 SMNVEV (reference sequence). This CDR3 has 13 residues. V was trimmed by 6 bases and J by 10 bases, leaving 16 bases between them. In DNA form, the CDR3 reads TGTGCCAGCAGCCAGGGTTTCCGAGGGGAGCAGTTCTTC. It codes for CASSQGFRGEQFF.

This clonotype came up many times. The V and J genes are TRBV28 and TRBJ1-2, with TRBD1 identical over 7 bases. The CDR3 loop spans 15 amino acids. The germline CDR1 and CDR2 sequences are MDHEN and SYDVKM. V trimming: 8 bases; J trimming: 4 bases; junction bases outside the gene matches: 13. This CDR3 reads CASLDPGTEPYGYTF. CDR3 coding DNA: TGTGCCAGCTTAGACCCCGGGACAGAACCCTATGGCTACACCTTC.

CDR3 nucleotides: TGTGCCAGCAGTCGGGACCTGAGTGGCTACGAGCAGTACTTC. Translated, it gives CASSRDLSGYEQYF. The rearrangement uses TRBV6-1 and TRBJ2-7, with D perhaps assigned TRBD1 or TRBD2 (5 bases each). Trimming removed 5 bases at V and 3 bases at J, with 14 bases between. CDR3 length: 14 amino acids. CDR1 MNHNS and CDR2 SASEGT come from the germline V gene.

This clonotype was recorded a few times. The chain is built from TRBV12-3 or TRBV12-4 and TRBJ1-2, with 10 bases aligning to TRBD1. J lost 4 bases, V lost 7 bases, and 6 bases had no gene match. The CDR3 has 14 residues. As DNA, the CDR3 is TGTGCCAGCACCGCCGGGACAGGGGTCTATGGCTACACCTTC. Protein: CASTAGTGVYGYTF.

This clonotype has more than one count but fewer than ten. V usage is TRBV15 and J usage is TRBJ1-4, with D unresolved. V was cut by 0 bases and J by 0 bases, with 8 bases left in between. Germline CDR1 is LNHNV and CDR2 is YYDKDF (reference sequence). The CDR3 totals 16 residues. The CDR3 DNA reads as TGTGCCACCAGCAGAGATTGGGCGGCAACTAATGAAAAACTGTTTTTT. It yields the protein CATSRDWAATNEKLFF.

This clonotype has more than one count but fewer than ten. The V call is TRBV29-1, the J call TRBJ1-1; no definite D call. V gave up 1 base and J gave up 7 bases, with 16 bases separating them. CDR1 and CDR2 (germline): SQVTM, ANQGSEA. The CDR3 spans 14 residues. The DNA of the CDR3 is TGCAGCGTTGAAGTCGGGCAGACCCTAAGTGAAGCTTTCTTT. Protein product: CSVEVGQTLSEAFF.

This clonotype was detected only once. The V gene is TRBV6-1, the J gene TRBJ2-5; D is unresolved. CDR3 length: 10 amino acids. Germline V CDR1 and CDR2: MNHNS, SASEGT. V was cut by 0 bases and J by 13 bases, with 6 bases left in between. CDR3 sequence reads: CASSEAGLYF. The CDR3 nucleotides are TGTGCCAGCAGTGAAGCAGGGCTGTACTTC.

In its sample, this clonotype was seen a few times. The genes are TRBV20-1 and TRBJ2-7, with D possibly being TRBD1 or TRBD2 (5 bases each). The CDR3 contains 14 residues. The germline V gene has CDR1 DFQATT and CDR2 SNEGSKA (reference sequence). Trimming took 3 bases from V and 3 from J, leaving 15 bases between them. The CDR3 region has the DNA TGCAGTGCTAGTAGGGAGACAGATTTCTACGAGCAGTACTTC. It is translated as CSASRETDFYEQYF.

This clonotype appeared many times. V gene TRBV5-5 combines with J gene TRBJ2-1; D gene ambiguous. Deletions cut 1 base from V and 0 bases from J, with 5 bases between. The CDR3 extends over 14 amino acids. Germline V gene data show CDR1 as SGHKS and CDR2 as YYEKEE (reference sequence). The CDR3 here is CASSLSSSYNEQFF. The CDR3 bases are TGTGCCAGCAGCTTGTCCTCCTCCTACAATGAGCAGTTCTTC.